The 10 T cell receptor beta chains presented below share a single source sample, sequenced in a study of blood T cell repertoires in COVID-19. Here immunoSEQ multiplex PCR was the method, and the copy in TCRdb shows in-frame clones only, minus some. The table has roughly 320,000 clones, around 90% seen once. The sample taken for sequencing was peripheral blood. The source is a woman aged 45 to 65 with COVID-19, enrolled during active disease.

In DNA form, the CDR3 reads TGTGCCAGCAGCTTAAATGCGCCACAGGAAGAAGCTTTCTTT. Translated: CASSLNAPQEEAFF. The V and J genes are TRBV7-2 and TRBJ1-1, with D possibly TRBD1 on 5 matching bases. Trimming shortened V by 2 bases and J by 8 bases, and 15 bases separated the two germline ends. This CDR3 spans 14 amino acids. Germline CDR1 reads SGHTA; CDR2 reads FQGNSA.

V is TRBV5-4 and J is TRBJ2-7; 10 bases are shared with TRBD2. The CDR3 spans 15 residues. The V segment lost 2 bases and the J segment 0 bases; nucleotides outside the gene matches: 2. The germline CDR1 and CDR2 sequences are SGHNT and YYREEE (reference sequence). CDR3 nucleotides: TGTGCCAGCAGCTTTTCTAGCGGGAGCTCCTACGAGCAGTACTTC. Its protein is CASSFSSGSSYEQYF.

V and J are TRBV29-1 and TRBJ1-2; the D gene is possibly TRBD1 (5 bases). The V gene's germline CDR1 is SQVTM and CDR2 ANQGSEA. The CDR3 extends over 12 amino acids. Trimming pared 8 bases from V and 0 bases from J, leaving 10 bases between. CDR3 amino acids: CSIIGANYGYTF. The CDR3, as DNA: TGCAGCATAATAGGGGCTAACTATGGCTACACCTTC.

This clone occurred once. This chain uses TRBV7-9 with TRBJ1-3; D possibly corresponds to TRBD1 (5 bases). Per germline, CDR1 SEHNR and CDR2 FQNEAQ (reference sequence). V lost 1 base, J lost 5 bases, and 9 bases lay in between. This CDR3 spans 14 amino acids. CDR3 bases: TGTGCCAGCAGCTTAGGGGACTCACGAAACACCATATATTTT. This codes for CASSLGDSRNTIYF.

J is TRBJ2-7 and V is TRBV19; TRBD1 aligns across 7 bases. The germline V gene encodes CDR1 LNHDA and CDR2 SQIVND (reference sequence). Trimming at V came to 4 bases and at J to 5 bases, leaving 17 bases not matched to a gene. The CDR3 extends over 17 amino acids. CDR3 DNA sequence: TGTGCCAGTAGTAAGATCCCGGGGCGGACAGGAAAAAACGAGCAGTACTTC. It specifies CASSKIPGRTGKNEQYF.

The V gene is TRBV4-2, the J gene TRBJ1-2, with 8 bases lining up with TRBD1. J was trimmed by 0 bases and V by 4 bases; bases with no gene match: 4. The germline V gene encodes CDR1 LGHNA and CDR2 YNFKEQ. This CDR3 is built from 15 residues. In DNA, the CDR3 is TGTGCCAGCAGCCCACAGGGGGAGCCTAACTATGGCTACACCTTC. It specifies CASSPQGEPNYGYTF.

About this clone itself: The sample carries other DNA sequences with the same CDR3. The chain has TRBV30 and TRBJ1-5; perhaps TRBD1 as D (6 bases). The CDR3 is made up of 14 amino acids. V was pared by 1 base and J by 0 bases, with 7 bases between. The germline V gene has CDR1 GTSNPN and CDR2 SVGIG (reference sequence). The DNA of the CDR3 is TGTGCCTGGAGTGGGGGGCTTAGCAATCAGCCCCAGCATTTT. Protein product: CAWSGGLSNQPQHF. Full variable domain (missing parts from reference TRBV30 and TRBJ1-5): SQTIHQWPATLVQPVGSPLSLECTVEGTSNPNLYWYRQAAGRGLQLLFYSVGIGQISSEVPQNLSASRPQDRQFILSSKKLLLSDSGFYLCAWSGGLSNQPQHFGDGTRLSIL.

The V call is TRBV11-3, the J call TRBJ2-2; a possible D gene is TRBD2 (7 bases). The V gene lost 6 bases and the J gene lost 4 bases, with 15 bases spanning the gap. The CDR3 extends over 15 amino acids. Germline CDR1 reads SGHNT; CDR2 reads YENEEA. The DNA of the CDR3 is TGTGCCAGCAGGCTCGGGGGGCTCGGCACCGGGGAGCTGTTTTTT. Translation gives CASRLGGLGTGELFF.

The chain is built from TRBV10-3 and TRBJ2-3, with unresolved D. The CDR3 is 14 amino acids. V was trimmed by 7 bases and J by 0 bases, leaving 11 bases between them. Germline V gives CDR1 ENHRY, CDR2 SYGVKD. The CDR3 region is CAINPGLSTDTQYF. The DNA for the CDR3 is TGTGCCATCAATCCAGGCCTTAGCACAGATACGCAGTATTTT.

The chain joins TRBV7-9 to TRBJ2-3; D not certain. There are 13 residues in the CDR3. The germline V gene has CDR1 SEHNR and CDR2 FQNEAQ (reference sequence). V was pared by 2 bases and J by 6 bases, with 9 bases between. The CDR3 is CASSLIPGDTQYF. DNA for the CDR3: TGTGCCAGCAGCTTAATCCCCGGGGATACGCAGTATTTT.